This entry concerns a single T cell receptor (beta chain). The antigen remains unidentified. The V segment lost 2 bases and the J segment 3 bases; nucleotides outside the gene matches: 1. From germline, CDR1 is SGHNT and CDR2 YYREEE (reference sequence). The CDR3 covers 13 residues. This entry belongs to a study of radiation and T cells in renal cell carcinoma. Looking at the study overall: Nephrectomy followed 15 Gy stereotactic body radiation by 4 weeks. Whole-study findings and limits: No pretreatment tumor biopsies were available for baseline clonotypes. In blood, top tumor clones expanded by 2 weeks, shrinking by 4.

Only in-frame clones appear in the TCRdb table, and some are missing; sequencing was by immunoSEQ multiplex PCR. Among roughly 140,000 clones, around 90% were seen once, and the ten largest hold over 10%. Time point here: blood 2 weeks post-SBRT. Treatment: 15 Gy SBRT to primary tumor, nephrectomy 4 weeks later. Clear cell pathology was present in this patient's renal cell carcinoma. The rearrangement uses TRBV5-4 and TRBJ1-1, with 7 bases identical to TRBD1. Sequencing was performed on blood, taken from a patient whose treatment included radiotherapy and nephrectomy. This receptor was identified in a woman aged 45-65 years with renal cell carcinoma. The CDR3 DNA is TGTGCCAGCAGCTTTACAGGGGACACTGAAGCTTTCTTT. Protein sequence: CASSFTGDTEAFF.